This T cell receptor beta chain was sequenced during a study of T cells in women clearing cervical HPV infection (dated by TCRdb to the late 2010s). Some background on the complete study: The cases were approximately 25 women with histologically confirmed HPV16-related CIN3 or worse, and 2 of these cases were invasive cancers. The roughly 27 controls were women who cleared a single incident HPV16 infection within 12 months without developing precancer or cancer. Case blood was taken at the visit when the lesion was first identified, whereas control blood was taken when infection was no longer detected. Among cases, blood sampling came a median of 149 days after lesion detection, with an interquartile range of roughly 85 to 200 days. HLA typing was available for only a few women, so HLA type could not be excluded as a confounder. An exploratory proof-of-principle case-control study, nested within the Guanacaste HPV Natural History Study in Costa Rica, was conducted to compare TCR repertoires across cervical HPV16 outcomes. Cases were matched to controls by age within five years and by the year the sample was collected. Cases had a median age of roughly 36 years and controls had a median age of around 40, with no significant differences in baseline characteristics. The parent cohort enrolled about 9,700 women aged 18 or older in Guanacaste, Costa Rica, in about 1993 to 1995 and followed the women for around seven years. Quality controls consisted of five blinded duplicates per group, for a total of roughly 60 samples made up of roughly 50 participants and about ten replicates.

V has 7 bases trimmed and J has 3 bases trimmed; junction bases matching no gene number 9. Its CDR3 holds 14 amino acids, cysteine through phenylalanine. Only the CDR3 bases that were read are kept: 33 of them, in frame from base 1. CDR1 and CDR2, looked up from the germline V gene (reference sequence), are LNHDA and SQIVND. Of note for this clone: The specificity of this receptor is unknown. Read sequence stops 3 residues before the CDR3 end, and the germline J gene provides the missing end.

The immunoSEQ assay used multiplex PCR to amplify TCR beta CDR3 regions from an average of approximately 1,300 ng of genomic DNA per sample. Primer bias was corrected in the assay by using a complete synthetic TCR repertoire to establish an amplification baseline. The amplicons were sequenced on the Illumina platform. On the authors' methods: Error correction of the sequences involved clustering with frequency ratios plus a modified nearest-neighbor algorithm, after which the sequences were analyzed in the immunoSEQ Analyzer using IMGT gene definitions. At each rarefaction depth, TCR richness and evenness were averaged across 20 rarefaction repeats, and any sample with fewer sequences than the depth was left out. Relative abundances of V, D and J genes were compared between groups using Wilcoxon rank sum tests, with FDR correction applied. An intraclass correlation of around 96% for TCR richness and an average of about 80% across over 65 gene segments were obtained from the blinded duplicates. TCRdb mirrors the immuneACCESS table, restricted to in-frame sequences. Some clones are absent from its copies; in checked studies, under half trace to an unresolved V gene, and the reason for the others is unknown. The V and J calls and clone size come from that table; D and trimming were worked out from the DNA. This specimen's table enumerates some 39,000 clones. Under 7% of the sample lies in the top ten.

Every participant had a single incident cervical HPV16 infection, and women with prevalent HPV16 infections were excluded. Cervical HPV DNA was detected by MY09/MY11 PCR and genotyped by dot-blot hybridization. Around 14 mL of heparinized blood was centrifuged, after which the buffy coat was aliquoted, frozen at -30 degrees C, and then stored at -80 degrees C. QIAGEN kits were used to extract genomic DNA from buffy coat specimens. Results and caveats for the whole study, not just this receptor: Cases had lower TRBV6-7 relative abundance than controls (approximately 0.11% versus 0.16%; Bonferroni P = 0.0008). CIN3+ cases had significantly higher TCR repertoire richness than controls across sequencing depths, but evenness did not differ between the groups. Because the number of T cells in each sample was unknown, differences in richness could reflect differing T-cell content rather than repertoire biology. Cases were distinguished from controls with an estimated AUC of 0.65 to 0.85 by random forest classifiers combining richness and V gene abundances. Whether associations preceded infection or resulted from infection could not be shown with the cross-sectional design, and effector/memory subsets and HPV-specific T cells were not isolated.

This receptor chain uses TRBV19 and TRBJ2-7, and TRBD1 matches 7 of the central bases. The origin of this receptor is a woman aged 18 to 75 with a cervical HPV16 infection that either progressed to CIN3+ or cleared (not recorded which). The sample taken for sequencing was blood buffy coat. Incomplete CDR3 DNA: TGTGCCAGTACTAGGGGGACAGAGGGCTACGAG. The resulting protein is CASTRGTEGYE. The entire CDR3 protein reads CASTRGTEGYEQYF. The CDR3 plus the reference TRBV19 and TRBJ2-7 genes for the other parts give the full variable domain: DGGITQSPKYLFRKEGQNVTLSCEQNLNHDAMYWYRQDPGQGLRLIYYSQIVNDFQKGDIAEGYSVSREKKESFPLTVTSAQKNPTAFYLCASTRGTEGYEQYFGPGTRLTVT.